A single T cell receptor (beta chain) is shown here with its context. In the authors' methods: Estimation of nucleated cell counts was performed using reference gene primer amplification. Assay: immunoSEQ multiplex PCR; the TCRdb copy retains only in-frame clones and omits some. V, J and clone size derive from that table, while D and trimming were established from the DNA sequence. This sample has approximately 110,000 clones, with about 86% found just once. This specimen belongs to a study of blood T cell repertoires in COVID-19. Study at large: Donors in the United States, Italy and Spain gave samples during acute or convalescent COVID-19. T cells, B-cell-depleted T cells, or PBMCs supplied cDNA or gDNA.

Looked up from germline, CDR1 is MDHEN and CDR2 is SYDVKM. CDR3 size: 13 residues. V dropped 7 bases and J dropped 6 bases, with 13 bases sitting between them. The V call is TRBV28, the J call TRBJ1-5, with D possibly being TRBD1 (6 bases). Sequenced material: peripheral blood. This receptor was identified in a woman in her forties or fifties with active or convalescent COVID-19. The CDR3 region has the DNA TGTGCCAGCAAACAGGGTCTGGGTCAGCCCCAGCATTTT. Amino acid sequence: CASKQGLGQPQHF.